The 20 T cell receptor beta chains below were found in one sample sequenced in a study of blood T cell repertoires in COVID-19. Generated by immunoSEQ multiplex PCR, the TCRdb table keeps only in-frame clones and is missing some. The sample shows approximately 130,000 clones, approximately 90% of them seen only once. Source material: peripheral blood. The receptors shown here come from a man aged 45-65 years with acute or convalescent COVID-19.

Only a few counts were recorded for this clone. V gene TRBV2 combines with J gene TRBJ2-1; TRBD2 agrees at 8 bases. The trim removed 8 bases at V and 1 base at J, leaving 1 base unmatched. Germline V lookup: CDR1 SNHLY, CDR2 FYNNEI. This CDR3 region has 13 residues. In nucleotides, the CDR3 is TGTGCCAGCGGGACTAGGTCCTACAATGAGCAGTTCTTC. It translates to CASGTRSYNEQFF.

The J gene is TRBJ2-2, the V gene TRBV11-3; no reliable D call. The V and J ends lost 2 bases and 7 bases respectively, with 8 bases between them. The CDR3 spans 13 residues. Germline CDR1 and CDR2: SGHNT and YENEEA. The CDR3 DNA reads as TGTGCCAGCAGCTTAACTGGGCGCGGGGAGCTGTTTTTT. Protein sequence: CASSLTGRGELFF.

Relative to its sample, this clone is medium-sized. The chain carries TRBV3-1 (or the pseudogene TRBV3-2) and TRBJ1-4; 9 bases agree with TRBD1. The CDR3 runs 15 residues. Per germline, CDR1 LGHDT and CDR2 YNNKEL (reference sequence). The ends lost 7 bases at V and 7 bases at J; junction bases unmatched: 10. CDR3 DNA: TGTGCCAGCACGCCGTCACAGGGGGCGCCTGAAAAACTGTTTTTT. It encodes CASTPSQGAPEKLFF.

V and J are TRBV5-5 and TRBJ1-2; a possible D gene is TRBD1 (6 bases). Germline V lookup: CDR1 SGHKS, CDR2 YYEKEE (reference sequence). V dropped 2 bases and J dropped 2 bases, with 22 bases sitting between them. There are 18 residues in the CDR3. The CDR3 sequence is CASSLDPTGPRINYGYTF. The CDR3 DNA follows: TGTGCCAGCAGCTTAGATCCTACAGGGCCCCGGATAAACTATGGCTACACCTTC.

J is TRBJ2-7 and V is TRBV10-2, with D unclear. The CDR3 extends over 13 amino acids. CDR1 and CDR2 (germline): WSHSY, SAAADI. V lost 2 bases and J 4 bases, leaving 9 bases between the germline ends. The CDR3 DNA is TGCGCCAGCAGTGAGGGGCTACTTTACGAGCAGTACTTC. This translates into CASSEGLLYEQYF.

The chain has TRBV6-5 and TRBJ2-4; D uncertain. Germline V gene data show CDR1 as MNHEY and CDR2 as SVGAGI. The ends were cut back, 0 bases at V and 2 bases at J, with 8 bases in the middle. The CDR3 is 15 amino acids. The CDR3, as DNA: TGTGCCAGCAGTTACTCGACATTTACCAAAAACATTCAGTACTTC. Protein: CASSYSTFTKNIQYF.

CDR3 DNA sequence: TGTGCCTCCACCGGGTGGGGGGGGTCCTACAATGAGCAGTTCTTC. Residues: CASTGWGGSYNEQFF. The chain employs TRBV30 and TRBJ2-1, with 7 bases identical to TRBD2. With V trimmed by 7 bases and J by 1 base, 10 bases remained unmatched. The CDR3 is 15 amino acids. CDR1 and CDR2 (germline): GTSNPN, SVGIG (reference sequence). The full variable domain, with the rest looked up from reference TRBV30 and TRBJ2-1, is SQTIHQWPATLVQPVGSPLSLECTVEGTSNPNLYWYRQAAGRGLQLLFYSVGIGQISSEVPQNLSASRPQDRQFILSSKKLLLSDSGFYLCASTGWGGSYNEQFFGPGTRLTVL.

CDR3 amino acids: CASSTGTVYGYTF. CDR3 sequence (DNA): TGTGCCAGCAGTACCGGGACAGTCTATGGCTACACCTTC. This chain links TRBV28 with TRBJ1-2, with TRBD1 matching over 7 bases. The V segment lost 5 bases and the J segment 4 bases; nucleotides outside the gene matches: 4. Germline V CDR1 and CDR2: MDHEN, SYDVKM. This CDR3 spans 13 amino acids.

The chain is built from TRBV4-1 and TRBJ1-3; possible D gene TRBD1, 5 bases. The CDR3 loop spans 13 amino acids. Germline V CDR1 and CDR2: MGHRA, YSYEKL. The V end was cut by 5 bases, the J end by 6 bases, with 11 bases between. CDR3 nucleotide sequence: TGCGCCAGCAGCTTTCGACAGCTAAACACCATATATTTT. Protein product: CASSFRQLNTIYF.

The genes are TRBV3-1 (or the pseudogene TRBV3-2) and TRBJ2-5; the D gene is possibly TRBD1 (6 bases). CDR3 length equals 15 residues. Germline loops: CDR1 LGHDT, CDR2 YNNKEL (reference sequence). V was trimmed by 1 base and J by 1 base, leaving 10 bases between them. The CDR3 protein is CASSQAGQPQETQYF. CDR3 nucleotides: TGTGCCAGCAGCCAAGCCGGACAGCCCCAAGAGACCCAGTACTTC.

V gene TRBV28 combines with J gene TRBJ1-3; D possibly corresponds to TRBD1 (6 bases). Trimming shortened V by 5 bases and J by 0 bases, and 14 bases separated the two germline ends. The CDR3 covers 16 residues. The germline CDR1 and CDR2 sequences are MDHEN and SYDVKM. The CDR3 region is CASSVPGQGSGNTIYF. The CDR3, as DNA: TGTGCCAGCAGTGTCCCGGGACAAGGCTCTGGAAACACCATATATTTT. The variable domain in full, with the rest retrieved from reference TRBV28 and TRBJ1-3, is DVKVTQSSRYLVKRTGEKVFLECVQDMDHENMFWYRQDPGLGLRLIYFSYDVKMKEKGDIPEGYSVSREKKERFSLILESASTNQTSMYLCASSVPGQGSGNTIYFGEGSWLTVV.

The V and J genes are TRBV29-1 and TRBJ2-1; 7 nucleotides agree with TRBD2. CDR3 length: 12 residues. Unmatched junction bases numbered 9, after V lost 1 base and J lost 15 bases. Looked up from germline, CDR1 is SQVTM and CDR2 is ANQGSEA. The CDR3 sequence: CSVEGGSGRLFF. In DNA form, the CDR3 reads TGCAGCGTTGAAGGGGGTAGCGGGCGGTTGTTCTTC.

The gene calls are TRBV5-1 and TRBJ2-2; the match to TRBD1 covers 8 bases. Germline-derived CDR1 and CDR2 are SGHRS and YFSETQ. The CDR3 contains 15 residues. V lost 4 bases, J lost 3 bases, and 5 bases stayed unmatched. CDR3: CASSPDRVDTGELFF. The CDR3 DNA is TGCGCCAGCAGCCCGGACAGGGTGGACACCGGGGAGCTGTTTTTT. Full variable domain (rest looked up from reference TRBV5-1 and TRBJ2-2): KAGVTQTPRYLIKTRGQQVTLSCSPISGHRSVSWYQQTPGQGLQFLFEYFSETQRNKGNFPGRFSGRQFSNSRSEMNVSTLELGDSALYLCASSPDRVDTGELFFGEGSRLTVL.

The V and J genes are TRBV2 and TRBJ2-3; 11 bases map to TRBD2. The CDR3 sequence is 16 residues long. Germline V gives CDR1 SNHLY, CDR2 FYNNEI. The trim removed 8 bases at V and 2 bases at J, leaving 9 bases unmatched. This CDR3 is CASGVGTSGSTDTQYF. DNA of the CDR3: TGTGCCAGCGGAGTGGGGACTAGCGGTTCCACAGATACGCAGTATTTT.

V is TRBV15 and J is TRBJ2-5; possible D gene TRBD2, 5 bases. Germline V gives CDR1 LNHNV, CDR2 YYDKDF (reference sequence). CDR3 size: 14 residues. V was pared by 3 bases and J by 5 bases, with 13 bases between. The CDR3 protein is CATSSGVGVETQYF. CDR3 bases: TGTGCCACCAGCAGCGGGGTTGGGGTGGAGACCCAGTACTTC.

CDR3 in DNA: TGTGCCAGCAGCCCCTGGGGAGGCGCTGGGGCCAACGTCCTGACTTTC. This gives the protein CASSPWGGAGANVLTF. The chain links TRBV7-6 to TRBJ2-6; a possible D gene is TRBD2 (6 bases). The V and J ends lost 5 bases and 2 bases respectively, with 13 bases between them. CDR1 is SGHVS, CDR2 FNYEAQ, per germline. The CDR3 runs to 16 residues.

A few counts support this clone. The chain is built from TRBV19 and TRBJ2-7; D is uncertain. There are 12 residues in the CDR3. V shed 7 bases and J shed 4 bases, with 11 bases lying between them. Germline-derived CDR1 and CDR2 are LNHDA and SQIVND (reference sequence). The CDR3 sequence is CASTNSHYEQYF. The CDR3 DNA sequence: TGTGCCAGTACCAATAGCCATTACGAGCAGTACTTC.

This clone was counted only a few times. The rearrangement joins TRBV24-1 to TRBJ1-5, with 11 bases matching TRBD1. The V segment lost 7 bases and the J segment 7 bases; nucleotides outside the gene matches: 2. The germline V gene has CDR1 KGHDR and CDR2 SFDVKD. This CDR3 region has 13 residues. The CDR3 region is CATSGTGGQPQHF. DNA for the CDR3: TGTGCCACCAGCGGGACAGGGGGACAGCCCCAGCATTTT.

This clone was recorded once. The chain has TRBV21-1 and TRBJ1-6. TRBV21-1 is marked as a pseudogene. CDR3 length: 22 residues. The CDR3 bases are TGTGCCAGCAGCTGCAATGAGATAAAGCTTTGTTCTGGGAGGTCCTATAATTCACCCCTCCACTTT. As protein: CASSCNEIKLCSGRSYNSPLHF.

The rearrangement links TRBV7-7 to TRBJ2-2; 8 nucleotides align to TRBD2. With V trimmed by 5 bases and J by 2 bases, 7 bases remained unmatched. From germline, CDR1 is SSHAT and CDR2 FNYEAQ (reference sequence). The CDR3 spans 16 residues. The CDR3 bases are TGTGCCAGCAGCGCCAAAGCGGGAGTTAACACCGGGGAGCTGTTTTTT. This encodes CASSAKAGVNTGELFF.